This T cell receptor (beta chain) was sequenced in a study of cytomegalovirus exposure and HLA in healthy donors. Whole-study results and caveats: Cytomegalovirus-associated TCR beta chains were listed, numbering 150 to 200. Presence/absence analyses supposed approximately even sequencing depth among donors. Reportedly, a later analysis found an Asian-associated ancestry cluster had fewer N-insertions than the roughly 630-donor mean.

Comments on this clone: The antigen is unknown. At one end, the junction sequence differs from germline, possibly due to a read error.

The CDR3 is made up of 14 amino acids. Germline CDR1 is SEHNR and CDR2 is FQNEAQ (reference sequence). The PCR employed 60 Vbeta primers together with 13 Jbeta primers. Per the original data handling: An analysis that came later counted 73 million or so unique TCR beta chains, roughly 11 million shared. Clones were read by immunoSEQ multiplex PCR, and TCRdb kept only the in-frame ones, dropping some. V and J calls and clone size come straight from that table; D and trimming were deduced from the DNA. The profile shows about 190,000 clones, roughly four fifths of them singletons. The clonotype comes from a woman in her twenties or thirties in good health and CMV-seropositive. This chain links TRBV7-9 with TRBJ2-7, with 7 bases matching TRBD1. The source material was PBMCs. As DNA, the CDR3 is TGTTCCAGCAGCCCCCCCGGGGACAGCTACGAGCAGTACTTC. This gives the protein CSSSPPGDSYEQYF.